This T cell receptor (beta chain) was captured in a study of cytomegalovirus exposure and HLA in healthy donors listed by TCRdb under 2017. For the study in its entirety: In an earlier analysis of approximately 500 of the donors, 250 to 350 Gb of sequence data and 100 million or so unique TCR beta sequences from 180 million or so T cells were reported. An early release covering about 600 HLA-typed donors comprised roughly 300 gigabases of sequencing data and tens of millions of unique TCR sequences. Among the approximately 430 genotyped donors, approximately 82% belonged to the genetic ancestry cluster associated with self-reported Caucasian donors. The study was designed to test whether signatures of past pathogen exposure could be identified by cataloging public T cell receptors. The T cell repertoires of 666 subjects were profiled by immunosequencing and related to cytomegalovirus serostatus. In addition to the first cohort of roughly 700 subjects, a separate validation cohort of approximately 120 different subjects was used. The study combined high-throughput TCR immunosequencing, statistical association of individual TCRs with disease status, and machine learning to predict cytomegalovirus infection status. A later analysis re-analyzed previously published TCR beta repertoires from roughly 690 donors and added high-resolution HLA genotyping to study TCR occurrence patterns. The later analysis used no new phenotypic data to find candidate immune exposures, relying instead on TCR beta sequences and their occurrence across donors. To decide whether each TCR beta V gene segment behaved as functional or pseudogenic, an earlier analysis of some 540 of the donors relied on high-throughput TCR beta sequencing. Alongside the repertoire data, information on donor age, sex, ethnicity and CMV serostatus was compiled. In a later genetic analysis, genome-wide SNP genotypes for about three fifths of the roughly 670 donors were used, and that subset was treated as a discovery cohort. Every repertoire in the discovery cohort had been generated on one and the same sequencing platform. HLA typing included class I and class II loci at four-digit resolution. Typing coverage varied by locus: roughly 629-640 donors for A, B, C, DRB1 and DQB1; under 550 for DQA1; approximately 570 for DPA1; around 450 for DPB1. Because of strong linkage in the cohort, four or five DR-DQ haplotypes were treated as single units for association and clustering. Among 300 to 500 genotyped donors of the cohort, an average of roughly 230,000 unique TCR beta nucleotide sequences was sequenced per donor, of which approximately 19% were non-productive.

Broad study findings and their caveats: The study listed 150 to 200 TCR beta chains as associated with cytomegalovirus. The cohort was sequenced for TCR beta chains only, and without alpha or paired-chain data the features that could be detected were limited. In a later analysis, the rate of TCR association differed among HLA loci, with DRB1 alleles having the most associated TCRs and HLA-C alleles having the fewest. According to the authors, the approach could potentially be generalized to other disease states and immunological phenotypes. Most CMV-associated TCR beta chains appeared to be HLA-restricted in a later analysis, and the HLA associations seemed to be driven largely by CMV exposure. Broadly in line with IMGT annotations, most TCR beta V segments showed up in productive rearrangements about 87% or about 30% of the time in an earlier analysis of around 550 of the donors. Immune exposure information for the cohort was limited to CMV serostatus. Sequencing depth was assumed to be roughly uniform across donors in the presence/absence analyses, though that assumption may not hold. In a later analysis, several top co-occurrence clusters were reported to appear linked to parvovirus B19, influenza, CMV and Epstein-Barr virus. In a later genetic analysis, a missense DCLRE1C variant was associated with V-gene and J-gene trimming of TCR beta chains, and the association was replicated in an independent cohort. Linkage disequilibrium might explain the correlated functional status among segregating V segments, but an unknown experimental factor could not be ruled out. A few of the identified cytomegalovirus-associated TCR beta chains were confirmed in vitro to be specific for cytomegalovirus antigens. A further reported finding was that TCR beta sequences accurately predicted the HLA-A and HLA-B alleles for most subjects in the first cohort. Strong co-occurrence of HLA alleles, especially DR and DQ, made assigning TCR associations to individual alleles difficult. A cluster of highly shared sequence variants was judged likely to be a technical artifact of the sequencing pipeline. Cytomegalovirus status was reported to be diagnosed by the classifier with high specificity and sensitivity in both the original and validation cohorts. In a later analysis, HLA-associated TCR beta chains were found to be more clonally expanded and to have lower generation probabilities than equally common non-associated chains. Because the 87-base-pair reads could not distinguish some IMGT-functional V segments, including TRBV6-2 and TRBV6-3, those segments were excluded. Because HLA typing was unavailable for some donors at each locus, only the typed subset was used in association tests. Because counts were too low, about 18 rarely observed V segments, including chromosome 9 orphons, were left out of the earlier analysis of approximately 500 of the donors. Compared with the approximately 670-donor mean, donors in an Asian-associated ancestry cluster had fewer N-insertions in productive TCRs, according to a later genetic analysis. At a false discovery rate of 0.05, a later analysis linked 16,951 TCR beta sequences to specific HLA alleles. Across donors, most TCR sequences were observed very rarely, whereas some public TCRs were present in many individuals.

The cohort consisted of more than 650 healthy bone marrow donors. At the time of sampling, every cohort member was nominally healthy, though immune exposures that went unrecorded were likely present. The donor was CMV seropositive and was included in the group of 250 to 300 seropositive cohort members. A peripheral blood sample was collected from each donor, and TCR beta sequencing was performed on peripheral blood mononuclear cells. Genomic DNA extraction from the blood cell samples was performed with the Qiagen DNeasy Blood Extraction Kit. Points on this clone: The antigen it recognizes is unknown. At one of its ends the junction is not consistent with the germline gene, which may arise from a read error.

The CDR3 sequence holds 15 residues, the cysteine and phenylalanine included. CDR3 DNA only is kept here, 45 bases in frame from base 1. For CDR1 and CDR2, the germline V gene lists ENHRY and SYGVKD. Library preparation used the immunoSEQ multiplex PCR assay. For the multiplex PCR, a mixture combining 60 forward primers for TCR Vbeta segments and 13 reverse primers for TCR Jbeta segments was used. Amplification of the CDR3 region of rearranged TCR beta genes was performed with a multiplex PCR assay on genomic DNA. Amplified TCR beta libraries were sequenced as 87-base-pair reads on the Illumina HiSeq System. In the original analysis: Across the 600 to 700 repertoires, a later analysis counted 75 million to 90 million unique TCR beta chains, 9.5 million to 13 million of which were shared by at least two donors. A nearest-neighbor algorithm error-corrected the raw reads and collapsed the reads into unique sequences, merging closely related sequences to remove PCR and sequencing errors. CDR3 sequences were aligned to IMGT reference sequences to assign V, D and J gene segments. For a sequence to be retained, a match of at least six nucleotides was required to both a V gene segment and a J gene segment. Rearrangements were called productive when the CDR3 lacked stop codons and stayed in frame with V and J; all others were non-productive. Following IMGT convention, CDR3 was defined as the stretch from the second conserved V-encoded cysteine up to the conserved J-encoded phenylalanine. In an earlier analysis of some 550 of the donors, sequences lacking an unambiguous match to a single V gene segment were excluded. In an earlier analysis of approximately 560 of the donors, a V segment was called functional when productive rearrangements were above 56.7%, and segregating when the standard deviation between donors exceeded 5%. A statistical classification framework was built to diagnose cytomegalovirus status from the catalog of TCR beta chain sequences. In a later analysis, TCR nucleotide sequences were compared against IMGT/GENE-DB human TR gene sequences so that V and J genes could be assigned. In a later analysis, CDR3 sequences and most-parsimonious VDJ recombination scenarios were assigned using the TCRdist pipeline. In a later analysis, each TCR beta chain was defined by its CDR3 amino acid sequence together with its V-gene family, and reads lacking a unique V-gene family were excluded. A later analysis removed several hundred highly shared, low-generation-probability nucleotide sequences to deal with suspected cross-contamination and a sequencing artifact. A later analysis calculated a clonal expansion index for each public chain from normalized within-repertoire ranks of inferred template counts. Generation probabilities in a later analysis came from a VDJ recombination model fitted to out-of-frame rearrangements, and those results were checked against IGoR. Hypergeometric tests were used in a later analysis to score TCR-TCR, TCR-HLA and TCR-CMV co-occurrence, with a repertoire-size bias correction applied to the TCR pairs. A later analysis estimated false discovery rates by permuting HLA or CMV assignments 20 times. A later analysis grouped co-occurring TCRs with DBSCAN, adding TCRdist sequence similarity when clustering within HLA-allele-positive subsets. For co-occurrence clustering, repertoires with fewer than 30,000 or more than 120,000 public chains were excluded, along with roughly five repertoires with anomalous nucleotide sharing. The source is immuneACCESS, and TCRdb retained only in-frame sequences with V and J called. Part of the clones is not carried over; for the studies checked, unresolved V genes explain less than half of this, and the remainder is unexplained. D and trimming were read from the DNA, whereas the V and J calls and clone size are those reported in that table. This sample lists about 120,000 clones; about 74% were detected once. The ten largest clones represent around 2.7% of the sample.

The TCR originated in a woman aged 40-49 years in good health and CMV-seropositive. The sequence is built from TRBV10-3 and TRBJ2-1; 13 central bases correspond to TRBD2. Material for sequencing was PBMCs. This receptor carries the CDR3 CAISTTSGRPNGQFF. The nucleotides are TGTGCCATCAGTACGACTAGCGGGAGGCCCAATGGGCAGTTCTTC.